These 27 T cell receptor beta chains share one sample of origin, sequenced in a study of blood T cell repertoires in COVID-19. Data came from immunoSEQ multiplex PCR; TCRdb stores just in-frame clones and leaves some out. The sample lists some 300,000 clones, about 85% occurring once. Sequenced sample: peripheral blood. The receptor set was obtained from a man between 18 and 35 years old with active or convalescent COVID-19.

This rearrangement joins TRBV14 to TRBJ1-1; possible D gene TRBD1, 6 bases. The length of the CDR3 is 15 residues. Between the trimmed V and J ends, which lost 1 base and 6 bases, there was a span of 15 bases. Germline CDR1 SGHDN, CDR2 FVKESK. The CDR3 DNA is TGTGCCAGCAGCCAAGCTGTAAGCTACAGGGCTGAAGCTTTCTTT. Protein: CASSQAVSYRAEAFF.

The chain couples TRBV2 to TRBJ1-2; D possibly corresponds to TRBD1 (6 bases). Germline CDR1 reads SNHLY; CDR2 reads FYNNEI. Deletions cut 6 bases from V and 7 bases from J, with 15 bases between. The CDR3 is 13 residues long. This CDR3 is CASRGPQGVGYTF. As DNA, the CDR3 is TGTGCCAGCAGAGGACCACAGGGAGTTGGCTACACCTTC.

Only one count was recorded for this clone. The V and J genes are TRBV5-1 and TRBJ2-7; D is unresolved. Trimming pared 0 bases from V and 6 bases from J, leaving 16 bases between. CDR1 is SGHRS and CDR2 is YFSETQ in the germline V gene. This CDR3 has 15 residues. The DNA of the CDR3 is TGCGCCAGCAGCTTGGGTACTACGTACCCCAGCGAGCAGTACTTC. As protein: CASSLGTTYPSEQYF.

The chain carries TRBV2 and TRBJ2-2; tentative D call: TRBD2 (6 bases). V was clipped by 8 bases and J by 4 bases, with 14 bases between them. In germline, CDR1 is SNHLY, CDR2 FYNNEI. This CDR3 region has 14 residues. CDR3 sequence reads: CASARVEGTGELFF. For the CDR3, the DNA is TGTGCCAGCGCCAGGGTGGAGGGCACCGGGGAGCTGTTTTTT.

The chain carries TRBV5-1 and TRBJ2-6; TRBD1 might be the D (6 bases). The CDR3 is 18 amino acids. Looked up from germline, CDR1 is SGHRS and CDR2 is YFSETQ. Trimming left V 0 bases short and J 0 bases short, with 13 bases between. CDR3: CASSLGSQGRSGANVLTF. CDR3 bases: TGCGCCAGCAGCTTGGGATCACAGGGTCGCTCTGGGGCCAACGTCCTGACTTTC.

V gene TRBV18 combines with J gene TRBJ1-2; no definite D call. Germline V gene lookup returns CDR1 KGHSH and CDR2 LQKENI. V was clipped by 3 bases and J by 4 bases, with 9 bases between them. The CDR3 runs 13 residues. CDR3 DNA: TGTGCCAGCTCACCGGGAGGGTTCTATGGCTACACCTTC. Translated: CASSPGGFYGYTF.

The rearrangement joins TRBV18 to TRBJ1-1; D may be TRBD1 (5 bases). CDR1 is KGHSH and CDR2 is LQKENI in the germline V gene. With 4 bases removed from V and 1 base from J, the gap between germline ends came to 7 bases. CDR3 length equals 13 residues. DNA of the CDR3: TGTGCCAGCTCACGCGGACAGAACACTGAAGCTTTCTTT. Its protein product is CASSRGQNTEAFF.

The chain combines TRBV7-3 with TRBJ2-7; 8 bases are a match to TRBD1. J gave up 4 bases and V 1 base, and 0 bases lay outside the gene matches. This CDR3 contains 13 residues. The V gene's germline CDR1 is SGHTA and CDR2 FQGTGA. CDR3 nucleotides: TGTGCCAGCAGCTTAAACAGGGGGTACGAGCAGTACTTC. This encodes CASSLNRGYEQYF. Full variable domain (remainder filled in from reference TRBV7-3 and TRBJ2-7): GAGVSQTPSNKVTEKGKYVELRCDPISGHTALYWYRQSLGQGPEFLIYFQGTGAADDSGLPNDRFFAVRPEGSVSTLKIQRTERGDSAVYLCASSLNRGYEQYFGPGTRLTVT.

The rearrangement uses TRBV5-5 and TRBJ2-3, with a weak D call TRBD2 (7 bases). This CDR3 comprises 16 residues. Germline V CDR1 and CDR2: SGHKS, YYEKEE (reference sequence). Trimming left V 1 base short and J 5 bases short, with 17 bases between. In DNA, the CDR3 is TGTGCCAGCAGCTTGATCCTAGGGGGGGGCGGAGATACGCAGTATTTT. This codes for CASSLILGGGGDTQYF.

This chain links TRBV13 with TRBJ2-1, with D unclear. The length of the CDR3 is 14 residues. Germline loops: CDR1 PRHDT, CDR2 FYEKMQ (reference sequence). Trimming pared 2 bases from V and 3 bases from J, leaving 8 bases between. DNA of the CDR3: TGTGCCAGCAGCTTACCACACGTCTACAATGAGCAGTTCTTC. This encodes CASSLPHVYNEQFF.

V usage is TRBV19 and J usage is TRBJ1-1, with TRBD1 identical over 7 bases. The germline gives CDR1 LNHDA, CDR2 SQIVND (reference sequence). The V gene end was trimmed by 8 bases and the J gene end by 2 bases; junction bases not matched to a gene: 2. The CDR3 has 12 amino acids. CDR3 in DNA: TGTGCCAGTCACAGGGGCAACACTGAAGCTTTCTTT. Encoded protein: CASHRGNTEAFF.

The V gene is TRBV19, the J gene TRBJ1-4; D perhaps matches TRBD1 (6 bases). The V end lost 5 bases, the J end lost 1 base, and 11 bases lay between the germline ends. CDR1 LNHDA and CDR2 SQIVND come from the germline V gene (reference sequence). The CDR3 consists of 15 residues. The CDR3 reads CASSSRGGTNEKLFF. The CDR3 coding sequence is TGTGCCAGTAGTTCCCGAGGGGGAACTAATGAAAAACTGTTTTTT. Complete variable domain (other parts from reference TRBV19 and TRBJ1-4): DGGITQSPKYLFRKEGQNVTLSCEQNLNHDAMYWYRQDPGQGLRLIYYSQIVNDFQKGDIAEGYSVSREKKESFPLTVTSAQKNPTAFYLCASSSRGGTNEKLFFGSGTQLSVL.

The chain employs TRBV2 and TRBJ2-2, with TRBD2 as a possible D gene (5 bases). V lost 2 bases and J 7 bases, leaving 14 bases between the germline ends. This CDR3 region has 15 residues. CDR1 is SNHLY, CDR2 FYNNEI, per germline. The CDR3 sequence: CASSERTPDLGELFF. The CDR3 DNA is TGTGCCAGCAGTGAAAGGACTCCTGATCTCGGGGAGCTGTTTTTT.

The V gene is TRBV7-9, the J gene TRBJ1-3; TRBD1 is a possible D gene (6 bases). The CDR3 has 14 amino acids. In germline, CDR1 is SEHNR, CDR2 FQNEAQ (reference sequence). The germline V and J ends were trimmed by 6 bases and 2 bases, with 11 bases remaining between them. In nucleotides, the CDR3 is TGTGCCAGCAGATCAGGACAGACTGGAAACACCATATATTTT. Amino acid sequence: CASRSGQTGNTIYF.

The chain is built from TRBV14 and TRBJ2-7; the match to TRBD1 covers 10 bases. J lost 3 bases, V lost 8 bases, and 10 bases had no gene match. The CDR3 covers 15 residues. The V gene's germline CDR1 is SGHDN and CDR2 FVKESK. The CDR3 bases are TGTGCCAGCGGGAGCCCGGGACAGGGGATCTACGAGCAGTACTTC. Translating gives CASGSPGQGIYEQYF.

CDR3 sequence reads: CASSQLPGQLNYGYTF. The CDR3 bases are TGTGCCAGCAGCCAGCTCCCGGGACAGCTGAACTATGGCTACACCTTC. This chain joins TRBV14 and TRBJ1-2; 7 nucleotides agree with TRBD1. V was clipped by 3 bases and J by 2 bases; unmatched bases: 9. CDR1 is SGHDN, CDR2 FVKESK, per germline. The length of the CDR3 is 16 residues.

This clone appeared a single time. This chain links TRBV7-8 with TRBJ2-3; TRBD2 matches at 7 bases. Germline V gene data show CDR1 as SGHVS and CDR2 as FQNEAQ. V shed 5 bases, J shed 1 base, and the junction held 6 bases outside the gene matches. The CDR3 loop spans 15 amino acids. The CDR3 DNA sequence: TGTGCCAGCAGCCCAGGTCGGGGGGGCACAGATACGCAGTATTTT. This gives the protein CASSPGRGGTDTQYF.

The rearrangement links TRBV11-2 to TRBJ2-5, with 8 nucleotides matching TRBD1. With V trimmed by 5 bases and J by 2 bases, 4 bases remained unmatched. From germline, CDR1 is SGHAT and CDR2 FQNNGV. This CDR3 has 14 amino acids. As DNA, the CDR3 is TGTGCCAGCAGCCGCGACAGGGGACAAGAGACCCAGTACTTC. Translation gives CASSRDRGQETQYF.

V is TRBV5-5 and J is TRBJ1-2; TRBD1 matches 7 bases. This CDR3 region has 15 residues. V was clipped by 4 bases and J by 2 bases; unmatched bases: 8. CDR1 and CDR2 (germline): SGHKS, YYEKEE (reference sequence). For the CDR3, the DNA is TGTGCCAGCAGCCCGGCGAGGGGGCGAAACTATGGCTACACCTTC. Amino acid sequence: CASSPARGRNYGYTF. The full variable domain, with the rest looked up from reference TRBV5-5 and TRBJ1-2, is DAGVTQSPTHLIKTRGQQVTLRCSPISGHKSVSWYQQVLGQGPQFIFQYYEKEERGRGNFPDRFSARQFPNYSSELNVNALLLGDSALYLCASSPARGRNYGYTFGSGTRLTVV.

The V gene is TRBV28, the J gene TRBJ2-7, with 7 bases matching TRBD2. This CDR3 spans 14 amino acids. V lost 10 bases, J lost 3 bases, and 12 bases stayed unmatched. The germline V gene encodes CDR1 MDHEN and CDR2 SYDVKM. The CDR3, as DNA: TGTGCCAACTCGCGACGAGGGAGGGTCTACGAGCAGTACTTC. It translates to CANSRRGRVYEQYF.

This chain uses TRBV5-1 with TRBJ2-4; no clear D. Trimming shortened V by 4 bases and J by 0 bases, and 14 bases separated the two germline ends. Germline V gene data show CDR1 as SGHRS and CDR2 as YFSETQ. This CDR3 has 16 residues. CDR3 protein: CASSASDTLAKNIQYF. The DNA for the CDR3 is TGCGCCAGCAGCGCGTCTGACACACTAGCCAAAAACATTCAGTACTTC.

This chain connects TRBV15 to TRBJ2-6, with D unresolved. This CDR3 comprises 15 residues. The V gene lost 0 bases and the J gene lost 0 bases, with 3 bases spanning the gap. Germline V CDR1 and CDR2: LNHNV, YYDKDF (reference sequence). The CDR3 coding sequence is TGTGCCACCAGCAGAGACCTCTCTGGGGCCAACGTCCTGACTTTC. As protein: CATSRDLSGANVLTF. The full variable domain, rest sourced from reference TRBV15 and TRBJ2-6, is DAMVIQNPRYQVTQFGKPVTLSCSQTLNHNVMYWYQQKSSQAPKLLFHYYDKDFNNEADTPDNFQSRRPNTSFCFLDIRSPGLGDTAMYLCATSRDLSGANVLTFGAGSRLTVL.

The genes are TRBV5-8 and TRBJ2-3; D possibly corresponds to TRBD2 (6 bases). V was shortened by 4 bases and J by 8 bases, with 20 bases between the two germline ends. Germline assignment: CDR1 SGHTS and CDR2 YDEGEE. This CDR3 contains 15 residues. Here the CDR3 DNA reads TGTGCCAGCAGCCAGGGACCGCCGTCGGAGGGTACGCAGTATTTT. Protein sequence: CASSQGPPSEGTQYF.

This chain uses TRBV23-1 with TRBJ1-2; D remains ambiguous. TRBV23-1 is an ORF, and what it does is uncertain. Trimming stripped 3 bases from V and 0 bases from J, with 14 bases between. The CDR3 has 16 residues. CDR3 region: CASSHYPEGANYGYTF. CDR3 in DNA: TGCGCCAGCAGTCACTACCCGGAGGGAGCTAACTATGGCTACACCTTC.

This clone appeared a single time. The genes are TRBV7-9 and TRBJ2-3, with 7 bases identical to TRBD2. Per the germline V gene, CDR1 is SEHNR and CDR2 is FQNEAQ (reference sequence). CDR3 length: 14 residues. V was pared by 5 bases and J by 1 base, with 3 bases of the junction left unmatched. The CDR3 protein is CASSTTSGTDTQYF. In DNA form, the CDR3 reads TGTGCCAGCAGCACCACTAGCGGCACAGATACGCAGTATTTT.

The V and J genes are TRBV3-1 (or the pseudogene TRBV3-2) and TRBJ1-2, with no clear D. The CDR3 has 16 residues. V lost 3 bases to trimming and J lost 0 bases, with 14 bases between them. In germline, CDR1 is LGHDT, CDR2 YNNKEL (reference sequence). The CDR3 is CASSHARRGTNYGYTF. The CDR3 DNA reads TGTGCCAGCAGCCACGCTCGGCGCGGTACTAACTATGGCTACACCTTC.

The J gene is TRBJ2-7, the V gene TRBV28; 10 bases line up with TRBD1. The V segment lost 6 bases and the J segment 3 bases; nucleotides outside the gene matches: 5. CDR3 length: 14 residues. Looked up from germline, CDR1 is MDHEN and CDR2 is SYDVKM. CDR3 amino acids: CASRRRDRGYEQYF. In nucleotides, the CDR3 is TGTGCCAGCAGACGCCGGGACAGGGGCTACGAGCAGTACTTC.